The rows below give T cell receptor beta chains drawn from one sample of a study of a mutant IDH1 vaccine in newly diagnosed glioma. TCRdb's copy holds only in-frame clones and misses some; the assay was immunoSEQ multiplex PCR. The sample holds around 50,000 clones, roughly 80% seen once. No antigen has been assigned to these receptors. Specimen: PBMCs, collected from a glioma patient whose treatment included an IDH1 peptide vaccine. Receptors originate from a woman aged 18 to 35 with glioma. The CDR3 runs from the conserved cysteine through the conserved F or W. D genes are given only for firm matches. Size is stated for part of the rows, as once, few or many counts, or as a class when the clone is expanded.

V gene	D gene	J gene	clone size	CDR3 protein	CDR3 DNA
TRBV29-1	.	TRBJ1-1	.	CSVAGVNEAFF	TGCAGCGTTGCTGGAGTCAATGAAGCTTTCTTT
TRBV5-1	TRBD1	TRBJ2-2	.	CASSLAGGSRELFF	TGCGCCAGCAGCTTGGCAGGGGGCAGCCGGGAGCTGTTTTTT
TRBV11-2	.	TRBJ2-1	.	CASSLRSGEQFF	TGTGCCAGCAGCTTAAGGAGCGGTGAGCAGTTCTTC
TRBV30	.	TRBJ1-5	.	CAWSLRAGQPQHF	TGTGCCTGGAGTCTCAGGGCTGGACAGCCCCAGCATTTT
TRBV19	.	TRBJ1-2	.	CASSMGISGNYGYTF	TGTGCCAGTAGTATGGGAATTTCGGGGAACTATGGCTACACCTTC
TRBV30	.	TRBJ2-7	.	CAWIGGPLSYEQYF	TGTGCCTGGATCGGCGGCCCCTTATCCTACGAGCAGTACTTC
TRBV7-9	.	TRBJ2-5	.	CASSLGQVQETQYF	TGTGCCAGCAGCTTAGGGCAGGTTCAAGAGACCCAGTACTTC
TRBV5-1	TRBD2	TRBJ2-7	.	CASSFLGAGGGTFSYEQYF	TGCGCCAGCAGCTTCCTAGGGGCCGGGGGGGGGACCTTCTCCTACGAGCAGTACTTC
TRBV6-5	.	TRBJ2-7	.	CASSYSGGAFSYEQYF	TGTGCCAGCAGTTACTCGGGCGGGGCCTTCTCCTACGAGCAGTACTTC
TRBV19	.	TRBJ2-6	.	CASSDTGWGRSGANVLTF	TGTGCCAGTAGTGATACAGGGTGGGGACGTTCTGGGGCCAACGTCCTGACTTTC
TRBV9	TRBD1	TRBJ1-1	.	CASSGTGDTEAFF	TGTGCCAGCAGCGGGACAGGGGACACTGAAGCTTTCTTT
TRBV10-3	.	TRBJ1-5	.	CAISREGQPQHF	TGTGCCATCAGCAGAGAGGGTCAGCCCCAGCATTTT
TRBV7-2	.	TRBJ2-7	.	CASSLRVYEQYF	TGTGCCAGCAGCTTAAGGGTCTACGAGCAGTACTTC
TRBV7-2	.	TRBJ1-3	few	CASSLTTGLGSSGNTIYF	TGTGCCAGCAGCTTAACGACAGGCCTTGGGAGCTCTGGAAACACCATATATTTT
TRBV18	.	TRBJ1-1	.	CASSPDSASNTEAFF	TGTGCCAGCTCACCTGACAGCGCCTCGAACACTGAAGCTTTCTTT
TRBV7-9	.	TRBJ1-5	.	CASSRHENQPQHF	TGTGCCAGCAGCAGACACGAAAATCAGCCCCAGCATTTT
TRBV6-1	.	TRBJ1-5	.	CASSGQPSNQPQHF	TGTGCCAGCAGTGGACAGCCTAGCAATCAGCCCCAGCATTTT
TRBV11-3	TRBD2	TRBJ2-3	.	CASSLRLAGVVTQYF	TGTGCCAGCAGCTTACGACTAGCGGGAGTTGTTACGCAGTATTTT
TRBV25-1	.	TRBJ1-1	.	CASKDRLQDEAFF	TGTGCCAGCAAAGATAGGCTCCAGGATGAAGCTTTCTTT
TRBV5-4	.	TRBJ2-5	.	CASSLEAAPQETQYF	TGTGCCAGCAGCTTGGAAGCGGCACCTCAAGAGACCCAGTACTTC
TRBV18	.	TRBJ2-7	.	CASSPLGQASYEQYF	TGTGCCAGCTCACCCCTCGGACAAGCCTCCTACGAGCAGTACTTC
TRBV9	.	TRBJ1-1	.	CASSVGGSTEAFF	TGTGCCAGCAGCGTAGGGGGGAGCACTGAAGCTTTCTTT
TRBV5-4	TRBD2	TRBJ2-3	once	CASSLGRGGYTDTQYF	TGTGCCAGCAGCTTGGGACGGGGGGGCTACACAGATACGCAGTATTTT
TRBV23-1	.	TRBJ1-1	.	CASSRDRYTEAFF	TGCGCCAGCAGTAGGGATAGGTACACTGAAGCTTTCTTT
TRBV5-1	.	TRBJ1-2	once	CASSLVGDGYTF	TGCGCCAGCAGCTTGGTCGGGGATGGCTACACCTTC
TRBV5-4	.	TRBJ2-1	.	CASSLDTYNEQFF	TGTGCCAGCAGCCTGGACACTTACAATGAGCAGTTCTTC
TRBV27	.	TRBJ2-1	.	CATRQYNEQFF	TGTGCCACGAGGCAATACAATGAGCAGTTCTTC
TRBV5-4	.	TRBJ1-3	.	CASSLAGFSGNTIYF	TGTGCCAGCAGCTTGGCGGGGTTCTCTGGAAACACCATATATTTT
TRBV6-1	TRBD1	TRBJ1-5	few	CASSDGGTGGQPQHF	TGTGCCAGCAGTGATGGGGGGACAGGGGGACAGCCCCAGCATTTT
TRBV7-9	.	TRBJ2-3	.	CASSFTTLEFGRLDTQYF	TGTGCCAGCAGCTTTACGACCCTGGAGTTTGGGAGACTAGATACGCAGTATTTT
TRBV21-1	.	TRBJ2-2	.	CASSSSSGGADGELFF	TGTGCCAGCAGCTCTTCTAGCGGGGGGGCCGACGGGGAGCTGTTTTTT
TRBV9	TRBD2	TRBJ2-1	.	CASSASGTRLYNEQFF	TGTGCCAGCAGCGCCTCCGGGACTAGACTCTACAATGAGCAGTTCTTC
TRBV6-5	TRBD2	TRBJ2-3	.	CASSLAGATDTQYF	TGTGCCAGCAGCCTAGCGGGAGCGACAGATACGCAGTATTTT
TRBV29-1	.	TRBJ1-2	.	CSVSVRVNYGYTF	TGCAGCGTGTCGGTCCGGGTTAACTATGGCTACACCTTC
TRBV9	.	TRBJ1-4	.	CASSVAGTPNEKLFF	TGTGCCAGCAGCGTAGCCGGGACACCTAATGAAAAACTGTTTTTT
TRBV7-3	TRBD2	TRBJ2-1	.	CASSETPGLAGDSYNEQFF	TGTGCCAGCAGCGAAACTCCGGGACTAGCGGGCGATTCCTACAATGAGCAGTTCTTC
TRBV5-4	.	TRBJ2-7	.	CASSFRGGVYEQYF	TGTGCCAGCAGCTTCAGGGGGGGAGTATACGAGCAGTACTTC
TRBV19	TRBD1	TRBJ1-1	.	CATDRGRYTEAFF	TGTGCCACCGACAGGGGGCGGTACACTGAAGCTTTCTTT
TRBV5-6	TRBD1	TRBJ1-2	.	CASSFRDRLNYGYTF	TGTGCCAGCAGCTTCCGGGACAGACTTAACTATGGCTACACCTTC
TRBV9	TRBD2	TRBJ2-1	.	CASSVGGRANEQFF	TGTGCCAGCAGCGTAGGCGGGAGAGCCAATGAGCAGTTCTTC
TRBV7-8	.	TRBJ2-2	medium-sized	CASSLGLVSTGELFF	TGTGCCAGCAGCTTAGGACTAGTTAGCACCGGGGAGCTGTTTTTT
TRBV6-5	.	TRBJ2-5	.	CASSLTGSEETQYF	TGTGCCAGCAGCCTAACAGGGTCGGAAGAGACCCAGTACTTC
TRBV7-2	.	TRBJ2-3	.	CASSFGTLSTDTQYF	TGTGCCAGCAGCTTTGGGACTCTTAGCACAGATACGCAGTATTTT
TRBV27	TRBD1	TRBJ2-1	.	CASSPPPGQGSYNEQFF	TGTGCCAGCAGCCCTCCACCGGGACAGGGCTCCTACAATGAGCAGTTCTTC
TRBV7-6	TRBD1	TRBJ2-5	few	CASSLAIPATGGKETQYF	TGTGCCAGCAGCTTAGCAATCCCCGCGACAGGGGGGAAAGAGACCCAGTACTTC
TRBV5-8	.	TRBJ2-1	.	CASSFGVYNEQFF	TGTGCCAGCAGCTTCGGGGTCTACAATGAGCAGTTCTTC
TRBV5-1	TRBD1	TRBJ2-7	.	CASSLEGTGAYEQYF	TGCGCCAGCAGCTTGGAAGGGACAGGAGCCTACGAGCAGTACTTC
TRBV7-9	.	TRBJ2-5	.	CASSLAPETQYF	TGTGCCAGCAGCTTAGCCCCCGAGACCCAGTACTTC
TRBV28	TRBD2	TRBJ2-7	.	CASSLVAGGAYEQYF	TGTGCCAGCAGTTTGGTAGCGGGAGGCGCCTACGAGCAGTACTTC
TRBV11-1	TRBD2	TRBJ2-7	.	CASSSPGGSYEQYF	TGTGCCAGCAGCTCCCCCGGGGGGTCCTACGAGCAGTACTTC
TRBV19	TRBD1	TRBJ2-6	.	CASSTGQGSSGANVLTF	TGTGCCAGTAGTACAGGACAGGGCAGCTCTGGGGCCAACGTCCTGACTTTC
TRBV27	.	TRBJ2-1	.	CASRRGGFSYNEQFF	TGTGCCAGCAGACGAGGTGGTTTCTCCTACAATGAGCAGTTCTTC
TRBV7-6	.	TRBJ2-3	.	CASSFGGTPDTQYF	TGTGCCAGCAGCTTTGGCGGGACCCCAGATACGCAGTATTTT
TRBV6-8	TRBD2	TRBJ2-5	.	CASSLRGREETQYF	TGTGCCAGCAGTTTGCGGGGGAGGGAGGAGACCCAGTACTTC
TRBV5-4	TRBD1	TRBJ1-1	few	CASRGTGEWGTEAFF	TGTGCCAGCCGCGGGACAGGGGAGTGGGGCACTGAAGCTTTCTTT
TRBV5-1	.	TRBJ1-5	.	CASSLGGQEPQHF	TGCGCCAGCAGCTTGGGGGGCCAAGAGCCCCAGCATTTT
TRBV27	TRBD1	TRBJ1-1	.	CASSPLTGMNTEAFF	TGTGCCAGCAGTCCTTTGACAGGGATGAACACTGAAGCTTTCTTT
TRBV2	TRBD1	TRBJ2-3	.	CASSESGQGANTQYF	TGTGCCAGCAGTGAATCGGGACAGGGGGCAAATACGCAGTATTTT
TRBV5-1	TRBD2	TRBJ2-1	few	CASSSSSGVYNEQFF	TGCGCCAGCAGCTCATCTAGCGGAGTTTACAATGAGCAGTTCTTC
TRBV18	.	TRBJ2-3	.	CASSPPTSSMPDTQYF	TGTGCCAGCTCACCACCGACCAGTTCGATGCCAGATACGCAGTATTTT